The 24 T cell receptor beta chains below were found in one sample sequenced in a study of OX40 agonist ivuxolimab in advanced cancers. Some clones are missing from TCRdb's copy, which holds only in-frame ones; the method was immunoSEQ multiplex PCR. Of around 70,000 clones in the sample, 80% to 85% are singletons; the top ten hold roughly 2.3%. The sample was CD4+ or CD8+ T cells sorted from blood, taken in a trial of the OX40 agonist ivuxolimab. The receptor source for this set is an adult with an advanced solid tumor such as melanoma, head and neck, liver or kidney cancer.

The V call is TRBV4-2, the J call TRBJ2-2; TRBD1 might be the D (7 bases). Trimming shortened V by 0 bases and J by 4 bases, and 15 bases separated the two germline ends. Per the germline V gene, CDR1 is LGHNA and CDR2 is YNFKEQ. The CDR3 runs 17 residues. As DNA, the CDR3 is TGTGCCAGCAGCCAAGATTCTAGACAGGGAGGCACCGGGGAGCTGTTTTTT. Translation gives CASSQDSRQGGTGELFF.

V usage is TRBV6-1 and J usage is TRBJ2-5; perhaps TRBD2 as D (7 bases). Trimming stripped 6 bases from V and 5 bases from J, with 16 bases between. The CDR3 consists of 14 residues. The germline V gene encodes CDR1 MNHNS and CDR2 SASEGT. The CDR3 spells CASRVTRGGETQYF. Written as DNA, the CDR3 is TGTGCCAGCAGGGTTACCAGGGGAGGGGAGACCCAGTACTTC.

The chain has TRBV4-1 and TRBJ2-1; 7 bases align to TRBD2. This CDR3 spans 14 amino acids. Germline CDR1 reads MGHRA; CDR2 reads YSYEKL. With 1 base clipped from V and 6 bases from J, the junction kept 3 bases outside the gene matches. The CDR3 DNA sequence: TGCGCCAGCAGCCAAGGGCGGGAGTTCAATGAGCAGTTCTTC. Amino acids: CASSQGREFNEQFF.

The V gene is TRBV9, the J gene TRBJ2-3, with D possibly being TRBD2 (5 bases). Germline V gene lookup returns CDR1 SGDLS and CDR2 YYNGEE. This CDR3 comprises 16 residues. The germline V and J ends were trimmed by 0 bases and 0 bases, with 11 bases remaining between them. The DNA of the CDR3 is TGTGCCAGCAGCGTAGGGGCTAGCCCTAGCACAGATACGCAGTATTTT. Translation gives CASSVGASPSTDTQYF.

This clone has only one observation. The chain's CDR3 is CASSYAFDRSYEQYF. The CDR3 nucleotides read TGTGCCAGCAGTTACGCTTTTGACCGATCCTACGAGCAGTACTTC. The V gene is TRBV6-5, the J gene TRBJ2-7; D ambiguous. There are 15 residues in the CDR3. V shed 2 bases and J shed 1 base, with 12 bases lying between them. Looked up from germline, CDR1 is MNHEY and CDR2 is SVGAGI.

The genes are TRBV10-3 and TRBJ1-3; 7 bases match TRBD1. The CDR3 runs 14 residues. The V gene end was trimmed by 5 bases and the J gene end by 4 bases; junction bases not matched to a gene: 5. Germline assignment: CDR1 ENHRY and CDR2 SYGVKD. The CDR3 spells CAISFDRAGNTIYF. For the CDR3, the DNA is TGTGCCATCAGTTTCGACAGGGCGGGAAACACCATATATTTT.

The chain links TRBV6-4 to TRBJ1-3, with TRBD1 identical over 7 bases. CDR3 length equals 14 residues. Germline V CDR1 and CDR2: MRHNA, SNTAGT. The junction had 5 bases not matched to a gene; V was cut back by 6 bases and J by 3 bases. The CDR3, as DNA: TGTGCCAGCAGCTCCACAGGGGATGGAAACACCATATATTTT. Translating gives CASSSTGDGNTIYF.

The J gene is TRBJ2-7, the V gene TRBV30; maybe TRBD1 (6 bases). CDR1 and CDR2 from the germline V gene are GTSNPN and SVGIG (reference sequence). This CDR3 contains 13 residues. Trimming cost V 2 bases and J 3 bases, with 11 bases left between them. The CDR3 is CAWSTGLGYEQYF. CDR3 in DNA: TGTGCCTGGAGTACAGGGCTAGGCTACGAGCAGTACTTC.

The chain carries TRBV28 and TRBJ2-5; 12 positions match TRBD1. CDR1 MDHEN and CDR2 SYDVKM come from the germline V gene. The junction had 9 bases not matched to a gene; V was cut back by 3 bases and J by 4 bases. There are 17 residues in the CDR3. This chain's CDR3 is CASSFSQGTGGAETQYF. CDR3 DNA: TGTGCCAGCAGTTTTTCCCAAGGGACAGGGGGCGCAGAGACCCAGTACTTC.

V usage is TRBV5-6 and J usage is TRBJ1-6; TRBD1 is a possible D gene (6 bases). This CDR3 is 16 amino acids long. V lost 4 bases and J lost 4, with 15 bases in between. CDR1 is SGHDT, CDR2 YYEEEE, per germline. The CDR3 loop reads CASSIGGTLYNSPLHF. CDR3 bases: TGTGCCAGCAGCATCGGCGGGACACTTTATAATTCACCCCTCCACTTT.

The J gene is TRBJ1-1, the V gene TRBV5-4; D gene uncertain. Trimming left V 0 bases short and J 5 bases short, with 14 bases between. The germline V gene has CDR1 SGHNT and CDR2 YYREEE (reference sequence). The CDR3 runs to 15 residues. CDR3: CASSLAGVVQTEAFF. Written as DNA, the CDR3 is TGTGCCAGCAGCTTGGCTGGGGTCGTACAAACTGAAGCTTTCTTT.

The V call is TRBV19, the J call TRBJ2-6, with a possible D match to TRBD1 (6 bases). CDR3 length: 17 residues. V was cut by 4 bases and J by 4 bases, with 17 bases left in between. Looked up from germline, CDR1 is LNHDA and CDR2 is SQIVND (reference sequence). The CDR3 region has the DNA TGTGCCAGTAGTACCCGAAGAACAGGGAGAGGGGCCAACGTCCTGACTTTC. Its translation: CASSTRRTGRGANVLTF.

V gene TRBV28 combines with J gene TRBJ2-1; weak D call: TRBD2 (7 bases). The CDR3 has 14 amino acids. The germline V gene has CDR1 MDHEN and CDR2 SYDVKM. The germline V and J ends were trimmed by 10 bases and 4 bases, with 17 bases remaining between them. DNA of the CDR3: TGTGCCACCCGGGGGGCAGGGAATTACAATGAGCAGTTCTTC. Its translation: CATRGAGNYNEQFF.

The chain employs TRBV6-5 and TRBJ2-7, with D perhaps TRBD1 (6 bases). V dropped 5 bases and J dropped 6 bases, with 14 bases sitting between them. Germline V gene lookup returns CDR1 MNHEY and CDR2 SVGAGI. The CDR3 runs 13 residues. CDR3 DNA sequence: TGTGCCAGCAGTGAATTTGGGGGCGGCGAGCAGTACTTC. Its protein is CASSEFGGGEQYF.

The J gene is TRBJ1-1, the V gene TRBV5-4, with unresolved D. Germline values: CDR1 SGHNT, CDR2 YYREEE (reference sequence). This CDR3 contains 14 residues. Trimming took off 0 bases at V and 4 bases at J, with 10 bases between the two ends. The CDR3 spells CASSLDSVSTEAFF. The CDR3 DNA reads TGTGCCAGCAGCTTGGACAGTGTGTCCACTGAAGCTTTCTTT.

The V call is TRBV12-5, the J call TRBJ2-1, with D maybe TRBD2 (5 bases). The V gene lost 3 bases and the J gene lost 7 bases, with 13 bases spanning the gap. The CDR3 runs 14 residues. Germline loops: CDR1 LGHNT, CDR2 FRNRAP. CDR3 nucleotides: TGTGCTAGTGGTTTAGCGGTTTCTCGGAATGAGCAGTTCTTC. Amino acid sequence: CASGLAVSRNEQFF.

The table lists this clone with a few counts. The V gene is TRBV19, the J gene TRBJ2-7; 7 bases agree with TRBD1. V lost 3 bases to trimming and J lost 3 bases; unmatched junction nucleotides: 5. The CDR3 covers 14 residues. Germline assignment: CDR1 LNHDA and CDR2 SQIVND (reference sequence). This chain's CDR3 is CASSIRDRVYEQYF. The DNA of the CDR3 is TGTGCCAGTAGTATTCGGGACAGAGTCTACGAGCAGTACTTC.

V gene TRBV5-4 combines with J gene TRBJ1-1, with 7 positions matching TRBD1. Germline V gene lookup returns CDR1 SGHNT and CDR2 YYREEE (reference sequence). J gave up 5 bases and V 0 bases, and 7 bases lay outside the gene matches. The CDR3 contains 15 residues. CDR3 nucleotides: TGTGCCAGCAGCTTGGCCAGGGGGGCGGCGACTGAAGCTTTCTTT. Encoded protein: CASSLARGAATEAFF.

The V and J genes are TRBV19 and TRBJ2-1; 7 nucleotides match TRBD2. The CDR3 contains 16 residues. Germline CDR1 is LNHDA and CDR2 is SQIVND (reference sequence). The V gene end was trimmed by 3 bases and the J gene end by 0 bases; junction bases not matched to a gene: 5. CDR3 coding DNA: TGTGCCAGTAGTATTGCTGGCGGGAGCTCCTACAATGAGCAGTTCTTC. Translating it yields CASSIAGGSSYNEQFF.

Here the CDR3 reads CASSRGQDSSYNEQFF. The CDR3 DNA follows: TGTGCCAGCAGTCGCGGACAGGACAGCTCCTACAATGAGCAGTTCTTC. The genes are TRBV6-4 and TRBJ2-1; 7 bases match TRBD1. The ends lost 5 bases at V and 0 bases at J; junction bases unmatched: 7. The CDR3 consists of 16 residues. Germline V gene lookup returns CDR1 MRHNA and CDR2 SNTAGT.

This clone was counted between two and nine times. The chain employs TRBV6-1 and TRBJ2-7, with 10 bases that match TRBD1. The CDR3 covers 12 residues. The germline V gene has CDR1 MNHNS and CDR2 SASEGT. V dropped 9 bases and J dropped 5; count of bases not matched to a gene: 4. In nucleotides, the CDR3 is TGTGCCAGTGACAGGGGGCGGGACGAGCAGTACTTC. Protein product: CASDRGRDEQYF.

CDR3 nucleotides: TGTGCCAGCAACGGCGGGAGTGGATCCTACAATGAGCAGTTCTTC. This gives the protein CASNGGSGSYNEQFF. The chain couples TRBV2 to TRBJ2-1, with 7 bases that match TRBD2. Germline CDR1 SNHLY, CDR2 FYNNEI. With 7 bases clipped from V and 1 base from J, the junction kept 7 bases outside the gene matches. This CDR3 is 15 amino acids long.

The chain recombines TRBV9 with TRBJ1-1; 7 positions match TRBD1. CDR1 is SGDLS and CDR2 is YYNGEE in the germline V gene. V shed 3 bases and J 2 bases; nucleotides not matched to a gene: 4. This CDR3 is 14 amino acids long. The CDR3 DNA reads TGTGCCAGCAGCGCCCGACAGGGCAACACTGAAGCTTTCTTT. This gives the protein CASSARQGNTEAFF.

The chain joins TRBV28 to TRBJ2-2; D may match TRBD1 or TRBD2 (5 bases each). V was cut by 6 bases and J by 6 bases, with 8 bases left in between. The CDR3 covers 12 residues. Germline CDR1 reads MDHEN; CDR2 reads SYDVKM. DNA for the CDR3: TGTGCCAGCAGGGTGGGACCCGGGGAGCTGTTTTTT. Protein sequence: CASRVGPGELFF. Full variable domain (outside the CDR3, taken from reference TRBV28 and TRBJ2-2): DVKVTQSSRYLVKRTGEKVFLECVQDMDHENMFWYRQDPGLGLRLIYFSYDVKMKEKGDIPEGYSVSREKKERFSLILESASTNQTSMYLCASRVGPGELFFGEGSRLTVL.